A selection of T cell receptor beta chains follows, all from one sample in a study of CD8 T cells in Susac syndrome. TCRdb reprocessed the immunoSEQ multiplex PCR reads via MiXCR and lists one record per CDR3 protein. The profile shows 75,000 to 100,000 distinct CDR3 sequences, approximately 95% of them singletons. Sequenced sample: CD8+ T cells from PBMCs. These receptors were obtained from a human donor with Susac syndrome. Each CDR3 is given with its conserved first and last residue. Some rows mark clone size as missing; the rest say once, few, many or name a class of expanded clone.

v_call,clone_size,cdr3_aa
TRBV5-6,.,CASSLVGKMLF
TRBV2,.,CASSEWAHNEQFF
TRBV7-2,.,CASSLDLLGREQFF
TRBV20-1,.,CSATGVRETQYF
TRBV29-1,.,CSVGGIGDTQYF
TRBV7-2,.,CASSSSPLAGVDIDTQYF
TRBV20-1,.,CSFSGGDSGTQYF
TRBV25-1,.,CASSSWGAGYNEQFF
TRBV19,.,CASSRGPGTEINEQYF
TRBV4-3,once,CASSQDREIDEQFF
TRBV6-5,.,CASSYSEGTEAFF
TRBV20-1,.,CSARIRNTIYF
TRBV6-1,.,CASSPLSTSESYEQYF
TRBV12-3/TRBV12-4,.,CASSSTGDYEKLFF
TRBV24-1,.,CATSDRTSLGGELFF
TRBV20-1,.,CSARVVDTEAFF
TRBV7-2,.,CASSLVPLETNTGELFF
TRBV6-5,once,CASKGRDVYGYTF
TRBV9,.,CASSPAVFSEQYF
TRBV3-1,.,CASSQETHPGELFF
TRBV20-1,.,CSALDGAHNEQFF
TRBV7-9,once,CASLTQSSYEQYF
TRBV20-1,.,CSHDAGTSRSDTQYF
TRBV29-1,.,CSVLPTGQYGYTF
TRBV3-1,.,CASSQDAGLAGYEQYF
TRBV14,.,CASSQKGTPFFTEAFF
TRBV25-1,.,CASRLQRNTEAFF
TRBV7-9,.,CASSDGTYEKLFF
TRBV20-1,.,CSASGGPAAISPQHF
TRBV29-1,.,CSVGTPNQPQHF
TRBV5-1,.,CASSWTPAPDTQYF
TRBV7-2,.,CASSFLGVGYEQYF
TRBV7-3,.,CASSSGMTSGTLHNEQFF
TRBV2,.,CASSSLSGTYEQYF
TRBV9,.,CASSVGFGPTYEQYF
TRBV7-2,.,CASRRQRGAASYNEQFF
TRBV29-1,.,CSVTRDYGYTF
TRBV5-1,once,CASSLDTGASEAFF
TRBV25-1,.,CASSRSALASVQETQYF
TRBV29-1,.,CSVAPLGTGLETQYF
TRBV9,.,CASSVATPGDYVSETQYF
TRBV7-9,.,CASSPEVRETQYF
TRBV6-2/TRBV6-3,.,CASEVSEAHVTEAFF
TRBV9,once,CASSVDATSSYEQYF
TRBV24-1,.,CATSEPGLAGVEGELFF
TRBV9,.,CASGDPRGSLNTEAFF
TRBV20-1,.,CSARDPASPGYNEQFF
TRBV20-1,.,CSAVTSGRASDTQYF
TRBV27,.,CASSLGTGSASSYNEQFF
TRBV7-8,.,CASSQRTSGIYEQYF
TRBV12-3/TRBV12-4,.,CASTAGAGEQFF
TRBV3-1,once,CASSLTGGTNEKLFF
TRBV27,once,CASSLSSGRATEQFF
TRBV20-1,.,CSARDKGTSGRANPGDTQYF
TRBV7-8,once,CASSSGTGFPDTQYF
TRBV24-1,.,CATSVGEFNEQFF
TRBV30,.,CAWASSNQPQHF